This TCR beta chain derives from a study of early stage breast cancer tumors (dated 2017 in TCRdb). Regarding the research as a whole: Of the approximately 15 invasive breast tumors, roughly 12 were found to be estrogen receptor-positive, progesterone receptor-positive and HER2-negative. About 70% of the 12 ER+/PR+/HER2- tumors were invasive ductal carcinomas, while the other four were invasive lobular carcinomas. On average, each sample got approximately 9.8-fold read coverage. The samples as a whole yielded a few million detected templates, corresponding to 900,000 to 1,100,000 unique clonotypes. Study-wide findings and limitations: Because the cohort was small, a breakdown by tumor subtype could not be done. Greater similarity was observed between blood and normal breast repertoires than between blood and tumor repertoires, and tumor was distinguished from normal in about 90% of the 16 patients when each tissue was compared with blood. Enriched TCRB sequences shared across patients were mostly commonly generated sequences, unlikely to play an important role in the tumor microenvironment. Sequencing bulk genomic DNA from unsorted cells could not capture chain pairing or functional markers like CD4, CD8 and FOXP3. Compared with adjacent normal breast tissue, tumors had higher clonality and 2 to 3-fold greater T cell density.

The study profiled bulk TCR beta-chain repertoires in matched peripheral blood, tumor and adjacent normal breast tissue taken from over 15 patients with early-stage breast cancer. Before surgery, whole blood (roughly 5-10 mL) was collected into EDTA tubes and processed within 2 hours. Ficoll-Paque centrifugation in SepMate-50 tubes was used to isolate peripheral blood mononuclear cells. PBMCs were cryopreserved in about 90% FBS with around 10% DMSO in aliquots of about 1.8 to 4 million cells and stored in liquid nitrogen. The Qiagen AllPrep DNA/RNA Mini kit was used to extract genomic DNA. The sample holds a few counts of this clone. Its antigen remains unidentified. Within one base of it there is no much larger clone, and no base qualities were kept. Germline trimming amounts to 6 bases on V and 1 base on J, with 4 as the count of junction bases outside the gene matches. CDR1 and CDR2 were assigned from the germline V gene as KGHSH and LQKENI. The CDR3 has 14 amino acids, counting the end cysteine and phenylalanine. Only the CDR3 DNA stays, 42 bases, in frame from base 1.

Each sample was amplified in two independent genomic DNA replicates, using about 0.45 ug for blood and roughly 1.5 ug for tumor or normal breast. Following the manufacturer's instructions, the ImmunoSeq Intro kit was used to carry out TCRB sequencing on genomic DNA. Multiplex PCR was run for 31 cycles using proprietary primers and spike-in control sequences for absolute quantification. Single-end 150-bp reads were used to sequence an 87-bp fragment spanning the CDR3 and the flanking V and J genes. Seven samples, each with two replicates, were multiplexed per lane of an Illumina MiSeq using version 3.0 chemistry. In the source study's methods: The vendor's proprietary pipeline handled the raw data processing, merging both replicates into a single result for each sample. Productive rearrangements sharing the V-gene family, CDR3 amino acid sequence and J-gene segment were defined as clonotypes. To compute clonality, the normalized Shannon entropy (Pielou evenness) of TCRB abundances was subtracted from 1. To estimate T cell density, the total number of templates was divided by the number of input cells, which was inferred from the amount of DNA input. Total repertoire diversity and clonality were estimated with Recon using default parameters. Clonotypes with over 0.1% abundance in tumor and at least 32-fold higher abundance in tumor than in normal breast were defined as tumor-enriched. Entries here come from immuneACCESS through TCRdb and include only in-frame sequences with V and J called. Some clones fail to appear in such tables; in the studies checked, an unresolved V gene covers under half of the shortfall, and the cause of the remainder is unknown. For V, J and clone size, that table is used; D and trimming come from the DNA. Counted in this sample were over 15,000 clones; about four fifths of them appeared once. The ten most abundant clones make up around 1.8% of the sample.

Sample: blood. In this chain, TRBV18 is recombined with TRBJ2-7; 9 junctional bases match TRBD1. The TCR comes from a person between 65 and 80 years old with breast cancer. This receptor has the CDR3 CASSHGQGSYEQYF. Here is the DNA: TGTGCCAGCTCCCATGGACAGGGGTCCTACGAGCAGTACTTC.